Sequencing of this T cell receptor (beta chain) was carried out in a study of PD-1 blockade in classical Hodgkin lymphoma. Note on this clone: The antigen is unknown.

All patients relapsed after autologous stem cell transplantation, and brentuximab vedotin exposure varied. Patients' outcomes at their best amounted to complete response, partial response or progressive disease. Repertoires were generated with immunoSEQ multiplex PCR, while TCRdb's copy carries only in-frame clones and drops some. The sample lists 75,000 to 100,000 clones, over 70% seen once, with 12% in the top ten. The study's findings and limits: CD4+ TCR diversity, unlike CD8+, climbed significantly by C4D1.

Looked up from germline, CDR1 is SGHTA and CDR2 is FQGNSA. V lost 4 bases, J lost 3 bases, and 4 bases stayed unmatched. The CDR3 contains 15 residues. The specimen was peripheral blood mononuclear cells (PBMCs), collected at baseline. This TCR derives from a human donor with classical Hodgkin lymphoma. The chain recombines TRBV7-2 with TRBJ1-5; 9 bases line up with TRBD1. Written as DNA, the CDR3 is TGTGCCAGCAGCTCCCGGACAGGGGACAATCAGCCCCAGCATTTT. This codes for CASSSRTGDNQPQHF. Full variable domain (missing parts from reference TRBV7-2 and TRBJ1-5): GAGVSQSPSNKVTEKGKDVELRCDPISGHTALYWYRQSLGQGLEFLIYFQGNSAPDKSGLPSDRFSAERTGGSVSTLTIQRTQQEDSAVYLCASSSRTGDNQPQHFGDGTRLSIL.